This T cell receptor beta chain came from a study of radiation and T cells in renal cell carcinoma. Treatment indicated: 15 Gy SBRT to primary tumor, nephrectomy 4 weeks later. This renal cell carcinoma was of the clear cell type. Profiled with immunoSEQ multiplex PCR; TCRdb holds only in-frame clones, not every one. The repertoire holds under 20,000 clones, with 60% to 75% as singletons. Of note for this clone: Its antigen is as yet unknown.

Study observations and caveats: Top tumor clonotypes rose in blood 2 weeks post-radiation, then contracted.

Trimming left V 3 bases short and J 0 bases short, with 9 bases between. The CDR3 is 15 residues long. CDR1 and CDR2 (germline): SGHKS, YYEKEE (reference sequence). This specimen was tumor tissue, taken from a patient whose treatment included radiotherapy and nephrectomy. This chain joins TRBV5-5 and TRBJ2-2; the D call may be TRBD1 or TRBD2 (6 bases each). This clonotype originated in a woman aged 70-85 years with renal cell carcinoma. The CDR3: CASSSRGANTGELFF. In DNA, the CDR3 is TGTGCCAGCAGCTCGAGGGGGGCGAACACCGGGGAGCTGTTTTTT.